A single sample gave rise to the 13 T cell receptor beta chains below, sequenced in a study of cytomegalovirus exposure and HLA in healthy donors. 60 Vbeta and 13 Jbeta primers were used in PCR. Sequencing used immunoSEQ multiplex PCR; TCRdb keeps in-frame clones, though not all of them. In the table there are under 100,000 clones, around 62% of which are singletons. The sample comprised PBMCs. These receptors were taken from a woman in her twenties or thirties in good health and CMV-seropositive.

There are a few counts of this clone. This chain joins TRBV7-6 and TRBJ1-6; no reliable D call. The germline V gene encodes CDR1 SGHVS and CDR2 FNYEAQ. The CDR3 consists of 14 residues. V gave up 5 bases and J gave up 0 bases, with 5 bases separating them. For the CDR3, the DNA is TGTGCCAGCAGCCGGGGCTCCTATAATTCACCCCTCCACTTT. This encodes CASSRGSYNSPLHF.

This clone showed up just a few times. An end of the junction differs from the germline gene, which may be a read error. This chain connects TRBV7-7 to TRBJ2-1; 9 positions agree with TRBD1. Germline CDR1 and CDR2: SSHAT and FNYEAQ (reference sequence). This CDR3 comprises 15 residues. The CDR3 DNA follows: TGTGCTAGCAGCTCCGGGACAGGGCACCCTAATGAGCAGTTCTTC. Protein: CASSSGTGHPNEQFF.

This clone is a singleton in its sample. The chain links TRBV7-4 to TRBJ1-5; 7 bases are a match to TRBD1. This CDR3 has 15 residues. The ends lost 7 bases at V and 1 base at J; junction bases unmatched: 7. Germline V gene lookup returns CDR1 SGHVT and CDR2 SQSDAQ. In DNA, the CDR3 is TGTGCCAGCATCGAACAGGGGAAGAGCAATCAGCCCCAGCATTTT. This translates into CASIEQGKSNQPQHF.

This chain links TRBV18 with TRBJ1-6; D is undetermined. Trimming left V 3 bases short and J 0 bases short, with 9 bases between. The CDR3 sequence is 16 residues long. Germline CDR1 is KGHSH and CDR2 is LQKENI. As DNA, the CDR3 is TGTGCCAGCTCACCTCAGGCCGGCTCCTATAATTCACCCCTCCACTTT. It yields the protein CASSPQAGSYNSPLHF. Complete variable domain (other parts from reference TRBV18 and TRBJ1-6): NAGVMQNPRHLVRRRGQEARLRCSPMKGHSHVYWYRQLPEEGLKFMVYLQKENIIDESGMPKERFSAEFPKEGPSILRIQQVVRGDSAAYFCASSPQAGSYNSPLHFGNGTRLTVT.

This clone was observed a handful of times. CDR3 loop: CASRGTLEQFF. For the CDR3, the DNA is TGTGCCAGCAGGGGGACTCTCGAGCAGTTCTTC. The V and J genes are TRBV11-3 and TRBJ2-1; a possible D gene is TRBD2 (6 bases). Germline V gives CDR1 SGHNT, CDR2 YENEEA. The CDR3 extends over 11 amino acids. Trimming took off 6 bases at V and 10 bases at J, with 10 bases between the two ends.

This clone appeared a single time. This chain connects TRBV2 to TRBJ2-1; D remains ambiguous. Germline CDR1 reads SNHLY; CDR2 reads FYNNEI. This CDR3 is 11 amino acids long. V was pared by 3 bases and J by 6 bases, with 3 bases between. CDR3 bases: TGTGCCAGCAGTGATAGCAATGAGCAGTTCTTC. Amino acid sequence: CASSDSNEQFF. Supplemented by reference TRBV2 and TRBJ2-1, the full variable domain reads EPEVTQTPSHQVTQMGQEVILRCVPISNHLYFYWYRQILGQKVEFLVSFYNNEISEKSEIFDDQFSVERPDGSNFTLKIRSTKLEDSAMYFCASSDSNEQFFGPGTRLTVL.

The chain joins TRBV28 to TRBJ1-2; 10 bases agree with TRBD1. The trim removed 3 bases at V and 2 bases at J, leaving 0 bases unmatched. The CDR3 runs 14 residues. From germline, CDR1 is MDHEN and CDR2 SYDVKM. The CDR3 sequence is CASSLTGGNYGYTF. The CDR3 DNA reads TGTGCCAGCAGTTTGACAGGGGGCAACTATGGCTACACCTTC.

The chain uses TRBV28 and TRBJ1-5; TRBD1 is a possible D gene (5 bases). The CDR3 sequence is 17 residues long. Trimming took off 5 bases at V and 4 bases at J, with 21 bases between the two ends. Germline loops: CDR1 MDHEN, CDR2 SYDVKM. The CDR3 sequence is CASSPGDGVTLNQPQHF. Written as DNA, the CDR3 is TGTGCCAGCAGTCCGGGGGACGGCGTGACACTAAATCAGCCCCAGCATTTT.

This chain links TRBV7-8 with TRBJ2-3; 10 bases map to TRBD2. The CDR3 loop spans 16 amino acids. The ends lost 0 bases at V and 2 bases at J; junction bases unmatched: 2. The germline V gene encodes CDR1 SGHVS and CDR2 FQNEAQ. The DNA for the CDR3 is TGTGCCAGCAGCTTAGCTAGCGGGGGGTTCACAGATACGCAGTATTTT. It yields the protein CASSLASGGFTDTQYF.

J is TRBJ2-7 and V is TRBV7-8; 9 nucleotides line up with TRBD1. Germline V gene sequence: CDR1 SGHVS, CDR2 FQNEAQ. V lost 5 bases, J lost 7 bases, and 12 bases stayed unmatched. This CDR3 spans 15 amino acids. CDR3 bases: TGTGCCAGCAGCGCTTCCGGGACAGGGCCCCGGGAGCAGTACTTC. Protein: CASSASGTGPREQYF.

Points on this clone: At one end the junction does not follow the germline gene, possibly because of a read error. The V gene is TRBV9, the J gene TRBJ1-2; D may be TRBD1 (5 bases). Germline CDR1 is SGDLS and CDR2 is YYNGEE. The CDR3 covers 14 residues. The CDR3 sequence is CASSVFGGNYGYPF. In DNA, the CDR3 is TGTGCCAGCAGCGTTTTCGGGGGGAACTATGGCTACCCCTTC. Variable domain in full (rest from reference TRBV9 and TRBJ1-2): DSGVTQTPKHLITATGQRVTLRCSPRSGDLSVYWYQQSLDQGLQFLIQYYNGEERAKGNILERFSAQQFPDLHSELNLSSLELGDSALYFCASSVFGGNYGYPFGSGTRLTVV.

The CDR3 nucleotides read TGTGCCAGCAGCCTCCCCGGGAGCAATCAGCCCCAGCATTTT. Amino acid sequence: CASSLPGSNQPQHF. This chain connects TRBV28 to TRBJ1-5; D unclear. The CDR3 is 14 residues long. V lost 6 bases and J 1 base, leaving 10 bases between the germline ends. Germline V lookup: CDR1 MDHEN, CDR2 SYDVKM.

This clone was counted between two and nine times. The CDR3 loop is CGTQDTGELFF. CDR3 DNA sequence: TGTGGGACACAGGACACCGGGGAGCTGTTTTTT. This chain uses TRBV10-3 with TRBJ2-2; maybe TRBD1 (5 bases). Germline CDR1 and CDR2: ENHRY and SYGVKD. There are 11 residues in the CDR3.